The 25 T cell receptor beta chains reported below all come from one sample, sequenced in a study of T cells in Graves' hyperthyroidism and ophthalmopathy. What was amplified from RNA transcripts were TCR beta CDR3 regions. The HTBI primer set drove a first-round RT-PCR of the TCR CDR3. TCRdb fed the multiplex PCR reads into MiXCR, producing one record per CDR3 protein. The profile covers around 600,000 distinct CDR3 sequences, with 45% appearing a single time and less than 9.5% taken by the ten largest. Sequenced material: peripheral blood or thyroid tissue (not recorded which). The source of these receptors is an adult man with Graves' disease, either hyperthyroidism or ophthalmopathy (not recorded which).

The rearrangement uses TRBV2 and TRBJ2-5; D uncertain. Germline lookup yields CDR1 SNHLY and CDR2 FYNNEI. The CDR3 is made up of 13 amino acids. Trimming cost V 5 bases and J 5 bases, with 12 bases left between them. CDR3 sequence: CASSSSTPETQYF. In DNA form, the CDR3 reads TGTGCCAGCAGTAGTTCCACACCGGAGACCCAGTACTTC. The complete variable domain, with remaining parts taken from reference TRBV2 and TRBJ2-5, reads EPEVTQTPSHQVTQMGQEVILRCVPISNHLYFYWYRQILGQKVEFLVSFYNNEISEKSEIFDDQFSVERPDGSNFTLKIRSTKLEDSAMYFCASSSSTPETQYFGPGTRLLVL.

CDR3 protein: CASSASGLAGATGELFF. The CDR3 region has the DNA TGTGCCAGCAGCGCTAGTGGGCTAGCGGGAGCCACCGGGGAGCTGTTTTTT. The chain has TRBV7-9 and TRBJ2-2, with 10 bases matching TRBD2. The V and J ends lost 5 bases and 4 bases, in that order; junction bases with no gene match: 10. The CDR3 runs 17 residues. Germline loops: CDR1 SEHNR, CDR2 FQNEAQ (reference sequence).

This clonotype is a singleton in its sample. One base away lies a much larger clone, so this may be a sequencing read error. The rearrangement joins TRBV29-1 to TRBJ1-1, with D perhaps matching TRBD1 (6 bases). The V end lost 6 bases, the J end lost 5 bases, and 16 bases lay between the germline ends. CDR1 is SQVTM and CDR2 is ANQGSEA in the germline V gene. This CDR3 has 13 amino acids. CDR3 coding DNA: TGCAGCGTCCCCAGAGGGGGTGCTACTGAAGCTTTCTTT. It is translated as CSVPRGGATEAFF.

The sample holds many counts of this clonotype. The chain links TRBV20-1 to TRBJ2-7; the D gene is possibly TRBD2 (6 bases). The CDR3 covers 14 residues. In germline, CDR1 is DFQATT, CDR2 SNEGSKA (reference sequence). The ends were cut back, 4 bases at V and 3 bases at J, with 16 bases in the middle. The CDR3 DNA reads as TGCAGTGCTACCGGGACCACGCGGGACTACGAGCAGTACTTC. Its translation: CSATGTTRDYEQYF.

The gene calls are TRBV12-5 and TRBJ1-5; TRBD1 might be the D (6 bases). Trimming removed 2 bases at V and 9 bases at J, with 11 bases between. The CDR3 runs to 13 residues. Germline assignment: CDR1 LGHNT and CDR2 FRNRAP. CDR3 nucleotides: TGTGCTAGTGGTTTGTCGGGGGACACGCCCCAGCATTTT. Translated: CASGLSGDTPQHF.

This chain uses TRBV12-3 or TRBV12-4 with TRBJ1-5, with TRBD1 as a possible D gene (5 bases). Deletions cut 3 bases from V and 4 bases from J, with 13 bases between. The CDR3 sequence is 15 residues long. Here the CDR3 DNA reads TGTGCCAGCAGTTTTGCCAGGGCCAAGAATCAGCCCCAGCATTTT. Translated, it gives CASSFARAKNQPQHF.

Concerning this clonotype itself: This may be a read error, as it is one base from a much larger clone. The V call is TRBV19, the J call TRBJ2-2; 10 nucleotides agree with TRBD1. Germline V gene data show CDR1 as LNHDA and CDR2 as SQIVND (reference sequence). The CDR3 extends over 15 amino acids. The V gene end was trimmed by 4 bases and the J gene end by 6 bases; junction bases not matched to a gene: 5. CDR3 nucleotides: TGTGCCAGTAGTACCTCGACAGGGGGCTCCGGGGAGCTGTTTTTT. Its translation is CASSTSTGGSGELFF.

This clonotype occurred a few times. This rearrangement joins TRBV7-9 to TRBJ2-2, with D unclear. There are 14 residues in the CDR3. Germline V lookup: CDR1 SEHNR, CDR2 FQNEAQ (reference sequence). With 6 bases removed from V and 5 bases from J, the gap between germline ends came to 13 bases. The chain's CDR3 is CASSFPTVTGELFF. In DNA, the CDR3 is TGTGCCAGCAGTTTTCCGACGGTAACCGGGGAGCTGTTTTTT.

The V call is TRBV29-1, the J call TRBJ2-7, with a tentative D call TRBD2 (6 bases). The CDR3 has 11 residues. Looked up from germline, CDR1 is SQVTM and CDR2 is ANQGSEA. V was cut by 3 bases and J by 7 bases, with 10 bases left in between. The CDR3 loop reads CSVDRREEQYF. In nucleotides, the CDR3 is TGCAGCGTTGACAGGAGGGAGGAGCAGTACTTC.

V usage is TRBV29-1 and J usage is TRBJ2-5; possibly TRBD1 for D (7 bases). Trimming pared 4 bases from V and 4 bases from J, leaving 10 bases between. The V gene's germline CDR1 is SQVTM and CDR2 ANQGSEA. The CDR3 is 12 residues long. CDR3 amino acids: CSVGQGGETQYF. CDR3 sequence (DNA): TGCAGCGTTGGGCAGGGGGGAGAGACCCAGTACTTC.

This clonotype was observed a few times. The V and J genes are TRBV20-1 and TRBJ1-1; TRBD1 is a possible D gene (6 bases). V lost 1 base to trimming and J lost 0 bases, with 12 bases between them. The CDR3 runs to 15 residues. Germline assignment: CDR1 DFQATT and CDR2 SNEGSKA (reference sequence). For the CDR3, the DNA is TGCAGTGCTAGAGGCGGGGGGGCAGTGAACACTGAAGCTTTCTTT. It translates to CSARGGGAVNTEAFF.

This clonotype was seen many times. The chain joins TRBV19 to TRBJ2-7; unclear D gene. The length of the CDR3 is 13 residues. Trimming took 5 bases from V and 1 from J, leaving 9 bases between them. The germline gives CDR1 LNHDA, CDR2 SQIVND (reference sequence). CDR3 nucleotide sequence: TGTGCCAGTAGTGCCCGGATGTCCTACGAGCAGTACTTC. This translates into CASSARMSYEQYF.

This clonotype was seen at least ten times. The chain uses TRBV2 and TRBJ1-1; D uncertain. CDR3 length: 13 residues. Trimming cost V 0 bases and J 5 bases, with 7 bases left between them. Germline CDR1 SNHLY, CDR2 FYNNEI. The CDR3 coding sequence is TGTGCCAGCAGTGAAGCCCCCTCGACTGAAGCTTTCTTT. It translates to CASSEAPSTEAFF.

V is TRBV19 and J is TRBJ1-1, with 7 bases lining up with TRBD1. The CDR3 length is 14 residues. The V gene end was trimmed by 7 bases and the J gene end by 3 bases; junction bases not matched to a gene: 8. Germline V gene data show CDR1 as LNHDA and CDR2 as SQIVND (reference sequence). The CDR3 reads CASTPQGRDTEAFF. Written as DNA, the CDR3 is TGTGCCAGTACCCCACAGGGGAGGGACACTGAAGCTTTCTTT.

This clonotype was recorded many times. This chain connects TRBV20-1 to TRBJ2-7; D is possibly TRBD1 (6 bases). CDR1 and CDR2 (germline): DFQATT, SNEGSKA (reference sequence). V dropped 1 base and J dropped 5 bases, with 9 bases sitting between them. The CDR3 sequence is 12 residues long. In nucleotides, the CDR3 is TGCAGTGCTAGAGGTTGGACAGACGAGCAGTACTTC. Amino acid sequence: CSARGWTDEQYF.

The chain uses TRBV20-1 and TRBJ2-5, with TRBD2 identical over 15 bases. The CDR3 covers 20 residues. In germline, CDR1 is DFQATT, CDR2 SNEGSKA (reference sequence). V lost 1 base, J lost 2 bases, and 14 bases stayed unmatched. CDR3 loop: CSARALGLAGGKGSQETQYF. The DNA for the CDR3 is TGCAGTGCTAGAGCATTGGGACTAGCGGGGGGTAAGGGAAGTCAAGAGACCCAGTACTTC.

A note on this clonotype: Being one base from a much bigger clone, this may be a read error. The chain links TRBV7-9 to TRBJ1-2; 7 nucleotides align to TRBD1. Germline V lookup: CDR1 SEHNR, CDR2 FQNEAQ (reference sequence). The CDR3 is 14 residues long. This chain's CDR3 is CASSVGGDSYGHTF. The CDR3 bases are TGTGCCAGCAGCGTAGGCGGGGACAGCTATGGCCACACCTTC.

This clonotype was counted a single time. Here the CDR3 DNA reads TGCAGCGTACTCAAGGACCGGGCGGGCTATGGCTACACTGAAGCTTTCTTT. Translated: CSVLKDRAGYGYTEAFF. The V gene is TRBV29-1, the J gene TRBJ1-1; D gene ambiguous. Germline lookup yields CDR1 SQVTM and CDR2 ANQGSEA. V was cut by 6 bases and J by 3 bases, with 26 bases left in between. CDR3 size: 17 residues.

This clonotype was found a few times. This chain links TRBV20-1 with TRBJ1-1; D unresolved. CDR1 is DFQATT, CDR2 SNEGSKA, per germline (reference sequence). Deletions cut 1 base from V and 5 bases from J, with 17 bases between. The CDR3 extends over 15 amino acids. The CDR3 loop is CSARAPMNSRTEAFF. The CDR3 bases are TGCAGTGCTAGAGCCCCCATGAATTCGCGGACTGAAGCTTTCTTT.

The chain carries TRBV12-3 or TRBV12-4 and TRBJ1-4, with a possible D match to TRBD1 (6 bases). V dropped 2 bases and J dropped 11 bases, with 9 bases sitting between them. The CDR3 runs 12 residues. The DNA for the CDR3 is TGTGCCAGCAGTTTATGGGGGGCGAAACTGTTTTTT. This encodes CASSLWGAKLFF.

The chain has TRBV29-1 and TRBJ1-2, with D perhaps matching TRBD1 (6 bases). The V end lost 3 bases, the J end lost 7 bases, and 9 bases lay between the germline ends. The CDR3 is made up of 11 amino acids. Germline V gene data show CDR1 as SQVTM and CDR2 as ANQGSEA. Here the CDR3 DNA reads TGCAGCGTTGACGGGGGCAGTGGCTACACCTTC. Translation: CSVDGGSGYTF.

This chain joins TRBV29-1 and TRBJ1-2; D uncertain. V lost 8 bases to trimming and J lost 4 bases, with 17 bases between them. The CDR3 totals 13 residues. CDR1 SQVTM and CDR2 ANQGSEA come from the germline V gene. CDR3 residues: CSSQVGQPYGYTF. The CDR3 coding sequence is TGCAGCAGCCAAGTGGGCCAGCCCTATGGCTACACCTTC.

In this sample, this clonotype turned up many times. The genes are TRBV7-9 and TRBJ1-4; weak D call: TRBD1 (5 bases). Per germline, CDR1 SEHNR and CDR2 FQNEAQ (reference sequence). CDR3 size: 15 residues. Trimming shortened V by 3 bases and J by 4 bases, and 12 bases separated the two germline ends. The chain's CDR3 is CASSLKTGVNEKLFF. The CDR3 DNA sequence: TGTGCCAGCAGCTTGAAGACGGGGGTTAATGAAAAACTGTTTTTT. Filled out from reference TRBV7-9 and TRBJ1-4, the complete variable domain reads DTGVSQNPRHKITKRGQNVTFRCDPISEHNRLYWYRQTLGQGPEFLTYFQNEAQLEKSRLLSDRFSAERPKGSFSTLEIQRTEQGDSAMYLCASSLKTGVNEKLFFGSGTQLSVL.

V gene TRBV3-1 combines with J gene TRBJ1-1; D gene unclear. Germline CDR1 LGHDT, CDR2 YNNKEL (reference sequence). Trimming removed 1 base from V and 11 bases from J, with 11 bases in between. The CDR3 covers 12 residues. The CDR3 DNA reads TGTGCCAGCAGCCAAGGTCGTACACGGGCTTTCTTT. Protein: CASSQGRTRAFF.

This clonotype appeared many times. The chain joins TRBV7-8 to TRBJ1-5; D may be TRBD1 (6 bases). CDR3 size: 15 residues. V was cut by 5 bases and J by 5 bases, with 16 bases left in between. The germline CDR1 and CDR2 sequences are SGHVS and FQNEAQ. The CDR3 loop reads CASSRRSGADQPQHF. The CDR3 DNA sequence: TGTGCCAGCAGCCGCAGGTCAGGGGCGGATCAGCCCCAGCATTTT.